Included here is one T cell receptor beta chain sequence, with context. The antigen is not known. RNA transcripts served as the template for amplifying TCR beta CDR3 regions. In the first-round RT-PCR of the TCR CDR3, the HTBI primer set was used. Using its own MiXCR run on the multiplex PCR reads, TCRdb lists one record per CDR3 protein. The table has about 380,000 distinct CDR3 sequences, approximately 15% seen once. The study enrolled patients aged 18 to 65 with newly diagnosed hyperthyroidism of under 2 months' duration. The CDR3 extends over 14 amino acids. The germline gives CDR1 LNHDA, CDR2 SQIVND (reference sequence). Trimming cost V 7 bases and J 3 bases; bases outside gene matches: 7. This entry is derived from a study of T cells in Graves' hyperthyroidism and ophthalmopathy. Study observations and caveats: The model identified upcoming ophthalmopathy a median approximately six months ahead of onset.

The sequence was collected from a woman aged 60-70 years with Graves' hyperthyroidism. The rearrangement links TRBV19 to TRBJ2-3, with TRBD1 matching over 7 bases. Material for sequencing was blood. For the CDR3, the DNA is TGTGCCAGTAAGGGGGACAGTCTGACAGATACGCAGTATTTT. It is translated as CASKGDSLTDTQYF.